This T cell receptor beta chain was sequenced in a study of T cells in Graves' hyperthyroidism and ophthalmopathy. The V end lost 3 bases, the J end lost 4 bases, and 16 bases lay between the germline ends. The CDR3 runs to 17 residues. CDR1 is LGHDT and CDR2 is YNNKEL in the germline V gene (reference sequence). Template material for amplifying TCR beta CDR3 regions consisted of RNA transcripts. Researchers ran a first-round RT-PCR on the TCR CDR3 using the HTBI primer set. TCRdb redid the calling of the multiplex PCR reads with MiXCR, one entry per CDR3 protein. The sample shows about 530,000 distinct CDR3 sequences, roughly 18% of them seen only once.

Sequences were obtained from blood. The V gene is TRBV3-1, the J gene TRBJ2-6, with D hard to call. The sequence was obtained from a young woman with Graves' ophthalmopathy. The CDR3 nucleotides read TGTGCCAGCAGCCACACCAATTCCCTATTGGGGGCCAACGTCCTGACTTTC. Protein sequence: CASSHTNSLLGANVLTF.